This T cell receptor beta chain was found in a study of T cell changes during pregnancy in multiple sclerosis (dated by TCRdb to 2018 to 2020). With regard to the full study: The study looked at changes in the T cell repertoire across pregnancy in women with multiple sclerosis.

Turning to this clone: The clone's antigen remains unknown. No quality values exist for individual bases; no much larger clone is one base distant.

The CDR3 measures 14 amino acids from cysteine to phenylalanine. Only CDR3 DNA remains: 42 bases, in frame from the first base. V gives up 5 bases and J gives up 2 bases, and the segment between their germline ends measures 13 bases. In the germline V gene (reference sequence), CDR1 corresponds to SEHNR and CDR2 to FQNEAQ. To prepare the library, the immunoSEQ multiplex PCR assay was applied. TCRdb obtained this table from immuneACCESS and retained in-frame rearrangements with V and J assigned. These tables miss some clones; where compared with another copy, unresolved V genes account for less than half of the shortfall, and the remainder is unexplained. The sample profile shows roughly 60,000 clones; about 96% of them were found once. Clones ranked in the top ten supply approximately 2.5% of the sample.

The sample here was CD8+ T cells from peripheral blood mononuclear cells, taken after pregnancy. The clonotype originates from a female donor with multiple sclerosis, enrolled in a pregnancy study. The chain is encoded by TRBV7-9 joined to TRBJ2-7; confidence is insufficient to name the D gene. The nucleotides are TGTGCCAGCAGCACCCTGACATCTCCCTACGAGCAGTACTTC. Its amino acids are CASSTLTSPYEQYF.